Listed here are 16 T cell receptor beta chains from one sample, sequenced in a study of long-term antiretroviral therapy in people with HIV. Assay version v3.0 of immunoSEQ was used, and it was run at survey level. Produced via immunoSEQ multiplex PCR; TCRdb's table is partial and in-frame only. Of roughly 17,000 clones listed, 75% to 95% are singletons. Sequenced material: unsorted PBMCs, taken 3 years after starting antiretroviral therapy. The receptor set was obtained from a man aged 50 to 60 with HIV.

The V call is TRBV27, the J call TRBJ2-6, with D unresolved. Between the trimmed V and J ends, which lost 8 bases and 0 bases, there was a span of 14 bases. This CDR3 contains 16 residues. In germline, CDR1 is MNHEY, CDR2 SMNVEV (reference sequence). The CDR3 protein is CASGQGRNSGANVLTF. Here the CDR3 DNA reads TGTGCCAGCGGGCAAGGACGTAACTCTGGGGCCAACGTCCTGACTTTC.

J is TRBJ2-7 and V is TRBV2; 14 nucleotides align to TRBD2. Germline V gives CDR1 SNHLY, CDR2 FYNNEI. This CDR3 is built from 17 residues. V lost 6 bases, J lost 3 bases, and 10 bases stayed unmatched. CDR3 bases: TGTGCCAGCAGATGGACTAGCGGGGGGCTGCCTAACTACGAGCAGTACTTC. Translation gives CASRWTSGGLPNYEQYF.

The chain links TRBV7-2 to TRBJ2-2, with a weak D call TRBD2 (7 bases). V dropped 8 bases and J dropped 5 bases, with 18 bases sitting between them. Germline CDR1 SGHTA, CDR2 FQGNSA. The CDR3 sequence is 15 residues long. CDR3 bases: TGTGCCAGCTCCCCGGAGGGGGGGGGAACCGGGGAGCTGTTTTTT. It codes for CASSPEGGGTGELFF.

The chain joins TRBV30 to TRBJ2-3, with D possibly called TRBD1 or TRBD2 (5 bases each). CDR3 size: 13 residues. Per germline, CDR1 GTSNPN and CDR2 SVGIG (reference sequence). The CDR3 nucleotides are TGTGCTAGATCAAGGGACGGCACAGATACGCAGTATTTT. This gives the protein CARSRDGTDTQYF.

The chain carries TRBV6-5 and TRBJ1-2; no firm D call. The germline gives CDR1 MNHEY, CDR2 SVGAGI. Deletions cut 0 bases from V and 4 bases from J, with 9 bases between. This CDR3 is 14 amino acids long. The CDR3 nucleotides are TGTGCCAGCAGTTACTCTGGGCTGGGCTATGGCTACACCTTC. Encoded protein: CASSYSGLGYGYTF.

The rearrangement links TRBV9 to TRBJ1-2; 9 bases are shared with TRBD1. The CDR3 sequence is 15 residues long. V was pared by 0 bases and J by 8 bases, with 8 bases of the junction left unmatched. The germline CDR1 and CDR2 sequences are SGDLS and YYNGEE. The CDR3 spells CASSVVDRGAKGYTF. Written as DNA, the CDR3 is TGTGCCAGCAGCGTAGTGGACAGGGGCGCAAAGGGCTACACCTTC.

The chain has TRBV7-9 and TRBJ1-2, with D maybe TRBD1 (5 bases). The germline V gene encodes CDR1 SEHNR and CDR2 FQNEAQ (reference sequence). Deletions cut 8 bases from V and 7 bases from J, with 14 bases between. The CDR3 has 12 residues. CDR3 sequence: CASAWDVAGYTF. The CDR3 nucleotides are TGTGCCAGCGCCTGGGACGTGGCTGGCTACACCTTC.

The chain is built from TRBV13 and TRBJ1-5; D perhaps matches TRBD1 (5 bases). This CDR3 is built from 16 residues. Germline lookup yields CDR1 PRHDT and CDR2 FYEKMQ (reference sequence). V shed 3 bases and J shed 1 base, with 13 bases lying between them. Here the CDR3 DNA reads TGTGCCAGCAGCTTGAGTCTGGGGGAGAGCAATCAGCCCCAGCATTTT. Translating it yields CASSLSLGESNQPQHF.

The chain is built from TRBV19 and TRBJ2-7; a weak D match, TRBD1 (6 bases). The ends were cut back, 1 base at V and 3 bases at J, with 7 bases in the middle. This CDR3 has 13 amino acids. The germline gives CDR1 LNHDA, CDR2 SQIVND (reference sequence). The CDR3 DNA reads TGTGCCAGTAGTATAGGCAGGGGCTACGAGCAGTACTTC. This sequence encodes CASSIGRGYEQYF.

This sequence joins TRBV9 and TRBJ1-3; TRBD1 aligns across 8 bases. This CDR3 region has 14 residues. The V gene's germline CDR1 is SGDLS and CDR2 YYNGEE. Losses at the gene ends were 4 bases for V and 3 bases for J; bases not matched to a gene: 3. The CDR3 nucleotides are TGTGCCAGCAGCTCAGACAGGGGTGGAAACACCATATATTTT. Translating it yields CASSSDRGGNTIYF.

V and J are TRBV10-3 and TRBJ2-3; TRBD1 aligns across 8 bases. CDR3 length equals 13 residues. CDR1 and CDR2 from the germline V gene are ENHRY and SYGVKD. V lost 10 bases to trimming and J lost 0 bases; unmatched junction nucleotides: 3. This CDR3 reads CARQGPSTDTQYF. The CDR3 region has the DNA TGTGCCAGACAGGGGCCGAGCACAGATACGCAGTATTTT.

The gene calls are TRBV5-1 and TRBJ2-7; D might be TRBD2 (6 bases). The CDR3 contains 15 residues. Trimming took off 5 bases at V and 0 bases at J, with 15 bases between the two ends. CDR1 is SGHRS and CDR2 is YFSETQ in the germline V gene. CDR3 in amino acids: CASRAGEASSYEQYF. The CDR3 bases are TGCGCCAGCAGGGCCGGGGAGGCCTCCTCCTACGAGCAGTACTTC.

This chain links TRBV4-3 with TRBJ1-5, with D unresolved. With 1 base removed from V and 6 bases from J, the gap between germline ends came to 10 bases. The CDR3 loop spans 14 amino acids. Germline assignment: CDR1 LGHNA and CDR2 YSLEER. This chain's CDR3 is CASSQVEGGQPQHF. In DNA form, the CDR3 reads TGCGCCAGCAGCCAAGTAGAGGGAGGTCAGCCCCAGCATTTT.

The CDR3 reads CASSFPGVTGELFF. The CDR3 nucleotides are TGTGCCAGCAGTTTTCCCGGGGTCACCGGGGAGCTGTTTTTT. The chain carries TRBV28 and TRBJ2-2, with D tentatively TRBD2 (5 bases). V lost 3 bases and J 4 bases, leaving 9 bases between the germline ends. Germline values: CDR1 MDHEN, CDR2 SYDVKM. This CDR3 comprises 14 residues.

The V call is TRBV9, the J call TRBJ2-1; 7 nucleotides align to TRBD2. Trimming removed 4 bases from V and 2 bases from J; junction bases left unmatched: 6. CDR1 and CDR2 from the germline V gene are SGDLS and YYNGEE. The CDR3 runs to 15 residues. Here the CDR3 reads CASSLTGGTYNEQFF. CDR3 coding DNA: TGTGCCAGCAGCCTAACGGGGGGAACCTACAATGAGCAGTTCTTC.

The CDR3 loop is CASSVGGTAYGYTF. The CDR3, as DNA: TGTGCCAGCAGCGTAGGTGGGACAGCCTATGGCTACACCTTC. The J gene is TRBJ1-2, the V gene TRBV9; 7 bases are shared with TRBD1. The CDR3 has 14 residues. V dropped 0 bases and J dropped 4; count of bases not matched to a gene: 3. CDR1 SGDLS and CDR2 YYNGEE come from the germline V gene.